Following are 16 T cell receptor beta chains from one sample sequenced in a study of shared clonotypes between healthy human individuals. Data came from immunoSEQ multiplex PCR; TCRdb stores just in-frame clones and leaves some out. Among hundreds of thousands of clones listed, 75% to 80% were seen once. The material sequenced was PBMCs. The receptors shown here come from a middle-aged woman in good health. Some clones in this sample may be carry-over from other donors' samples.

The V call is TRBV5-6, the J call TRBJ1-2; perhaps TRBD1 as D (6 bases). Germline values: CDR1 SGHDT, CDR2 YYEEEE. V was cut by 4 bases and J by 5 bases, with 12 bases left in between. The CDR3 is made up of 13 amino acids. CDR3 region: CASSEGHAYGYTF. The CDR3 DNA follows: TGTGCCAGCAGCGAGGGACATGCTTATGGCTACACCTTC. The complete variable domain, with remaining parts taken from reference TRBV5-6 and TRBJ1-2, reads DAGVTQSPTHLIKTRGQQVTLRCSPKSGHDTVSWYQQALGQGPQFIFQYYEEEERQRGNFPDRFSGHQFPNYSSELNVNALLLGDSALYLCASSEGHAYGYTFGSGTRLTVV.

This clone was counted a few times. The V call is TRBV5-1, the J call TRBJ2-5; D ambiguous. The V end was cut by 0 bases, the J end by 0 bases, with 6 bases between. Germline CDR1 is SGHRS and CDR2 is YFSETQ. There are 14 residues in the CDR3. CDR3 residues: CASSLGSHQETQYF. CDR3 DNA: TGCGCCAGCAGCTTGGGTTCACACCAAGAGACCCAGTACTTC.

This clone was detected only once. J is TRBJ2-1 and V is TRBV28, with D perhaps TRBD1 or TRBD2 (5 bases each). Germline CDR1 and CDR2: MDHEN and SYDVKM. Trimming shortened V by 4 bases and J by 7 bases, and 11 bases separated the two germline ends. This CDR3 comprises 13 residues. The DNA of the CDR3 is TGTGCCAGCAGTTATCCGGGGCGTAATGAGCAGTTCTTC. Its protein is CASSYPGRNEQFF.

The chain combines TRBV6-5 with TRBJ2-1, with D possibly being TRBD1 (6 bases). This CDR3 contains 16 residues. Germline lookup yields CDR1 MNHEY and CDR2 SVGAGI. Trimming took off 2 bases at V and 4 bases at J, with 15 bases between the two ends. The CDR3 loop is CASSYTTGTPYNEQFF. For the CDR3, the DNA is TGTGCCAGCAGTTACACCACAGGGACACCTTACAATGAGCAGTTCTTC.

The chain combines TRBV27 with TRBJ2-1, with D perhaps assigned TRBD1 or TRBD2 (5 bases each). The CDR3 is made up of 16 amino acids. Germline lookup yields CDR1 MNHEY and CDR2 SMNVEV (reference sequence). V lost 6 bases and J lost 5, with 20 bases in between. The CDR3 loop reads CASRHNPGRDHNEQFF. CDR3 DNA: TGTGCCAGCAGGCACAATCCGGGCCGGGACCACAATGAGCAGTTCTTC.

Only one count was recorded for this clone. The chain links TRBV7-8 to TRBJ1-4; a possible D gene is TRBD1 (6 bases). The V end was cut by 0 bases, the J end by 6 bases, with 8 bases between. Looked up from germline, CDR1 is SGHVS and CDR2 is FQNEAQ. The CDR3 spans 14 residues. In DNA form, the CDR3 reads TGTGCCAGCAGCTTAGCTTCAGGGGATGAAAAACTGTTTTTT. It is translated as CASSLASGDEKLFF.

This clone was recorded at least ten times. V gene TRBV7-9 combines with J gene TRBJ1-2; D perhaps matches TRBD1 (5 bases). With 5 bases removed from V and 5 bases from J, the gap between germline ends came to 15 bases. CDR3 length: 14 residues. Germline lookup yields CDR1 SEHNR and CDR2 FQNEAQ (reference sequence). CDR3 sequence reads: CASSRTGGVYGYTF. In DNA form, the CDR3 reads TGTGCCAGCAGCCGGACGGGAGGGGTTTATGGCTACACCTTC.

This chain joins TRBV27 and TRBJ1-1; the D is unclear. Germline loops: CDR1 MNHEY, CDR2 SMNVEV (reference sequence). V was shortened by 5 bases and J by 3 bases, with 7 bases between the two germline ends. This CDR3 region has 12 residues. The CDR3 reads CASSHGDTEAFF. The DNA for the CDR3 is TGTGCCAGCAGTCACGGGGACACTGAAGCTTTCTTT.

The gene calls are TRBV10-3 and TRBJ2-4; possible D gene TRBD2, 7 bases. Germline V CDR1 and CDR2: ENHRY, SYGVKD. The CDR3 sequence is 15 residues long. Trimming took 0 bases from V and 7 from J, leaving 13 bases between them. This chain's CDR3 is CAISESGGQDNIQYF. The CDR3 DNA is TGTGCCATCAGTGAGTCGGGGGGGCAGGATAACATTCAGTACTTC.

This chain joins TRBV28 and TRBJ1-5, with D unresolved. CDR1 and CDR2 from the germline V gene are MDHEN and SYDVKM. The CDR3 loop spans 13 amino acids. With 2 bases removed from V and 13 bases from J, the gap between germline ends came to 15 bases. The CDR3 DNA is TGTGCCAGCAGTTTAAGGGTCTACAATAATCAGCATTTT. Amino acid sequence: CASSLRVYNNQHF.

The chain carries TRBV7-2 and TRBJ2-5; 8 bases agree with TRBD2. The DNA end favors TRBJ2-7, so the J call may be wrong. The CDR3 contains 15 residues. Germline CDR1 and CDR2: SGHTA and FQGNSA. CDR3 nucleotides: TGTGCCAGCAGCTTAGGTCGGGAGGGACCCTACGAGCAGTACTTC. Amino acid sequence: CASSLGREGPYEQYF.

The chain joins TRBV2 to TRBJ2-2, with no clear D. Germline assignment: CDR1 SNHLY and CDR2 FYNNEI. The CDR3 is made up of 15 amino acids. The V and J ends lost 4 bases and 3 bases respectively, with 12 bases between them. DNA for the CDR3: TGTGCCAGCAGTGTAAGCGACCCGGACACCGGGGAGCTGTTTTTT. Its protein is CASSVSDPDTGELFF.

This sequence joins TRBV18 and TRBJ1-2; TRBD1 agrees at 7 bases. V shed 2 bases, J shed 6 bases, and the junction held 12 bases outside the gene matches. Germline loops: CDR1 KGHSH, CDR2 LQKENI. This CDR3 region has 16 residues. The DNA of the CDR3 is TGTGCCAGCTCACCAGGTACAGGGGAACGGAAAGATGGCTACACCTTC. This translates into CASSPGTGERKDGYTF. Full variable domain (outside the CDR3, taken from reference TRBV18 and TRBJ1-2): NAGVMQNPRHLVRRRGQEARLRCSPMKGHSHVYWYRQLPEEGLKFMVYLQKENIIDESGMPKERFSAEFPKEGPSILRIQQVVRGDSAAYFCASSPGTGERKDGYTFGSGTRLTVV.

The count of this clone is one. Given a much more abundant clone one base away, this may be a read error. The gene calls are TRBV2 and TRBJ1-4; D ambiguous. The V gene lost 5 bases and the J gene lost 8 bases, with 15 bases spanning the gap. Germline-derived CDR1 and CDR2 are SNHLY and FYNNEI. This CDR3 contains 14 residues. The CDR3 here is CASSSRRLGEKLFF. Written as DNA, the CDR3 is TGTGCCAGCAGTTCCAGGAGGCTTGGCGAAAAACTGTTTTTT.

This clone has only a few counts. The gene calls are TRBV27 and TRBJ1-2; D perhaps matches TRBD1 (5 bases). The CDR3 is 12 amino acids. CDR1 and CDR2 from the germline V gene are MNHEY and SMNVEV (reference sequence). V lost 5 bases to trimming and J lost 4 bases, with 8 bases between them. CDR3 sequence reads: CASSPRAYGYTF. In DNA form, the CDR3 reads TGTGCCAGCAGTCCCAGGGCCTATGGCTACACCTTC.

This chain uses TRBV2 with TRBJ2-2; possible D gene TRBD1, 5 bases. The germline V gene encodes CDR1 SNHLY and CDR2 FYNNEI. Trimming removed 8 bases from V and 0 bases from J, with 10 bases in between. There are 14 residues in the CDR3. CDR3 in amino acids: CASFRAPNTGELFF. CDR3 DNA sequence: TGTGCCAGCTTCAGGGCCCCGAACACCGGGGAGCTGTTTTTT. Together with reference TRBV2 and TRBJ2-2, the CDR3 gives the full variable domain: EPEVTQTPSHQVTQMGQEVILRCVPISNHLYFYWYRQILGQKVEFLVSFYNNEISEKSEIFDDQFSVERPDGSNFTLKIRSTKLEDSAMYFCASFRAPNTGELFFGEGSRLTVL.